This is a list of T cell receptor beta chains from one sample in a study of shared clonotypes between healthy human individuals. The assay was immunoSEQ multiplex PCR, and TCRdb's table has in-frame clones only and misses some. Among some 2,500,000 clones, roughly 90% were seen once, and the ten largest hold 0.37%. The specimen sequenced was naive CD4+ T cells from PBMCs. Receptor source: a man between 18 and 29 years old in good health. Some clones in this sample may be carry-over from other donors' samples. The CDR3 runs from the conserved cysteine through the conserved F or W. The D gene is left open where the match is weak. Size values are once, few and many counts, or a class for expanded clones, and some rows have none.

d_call j_call v_call clone_size cdr3_length cdr3_nt cdr3_aa
- TRBJ1-2 TRBV5-1 few 14 TGCGCCAGCAGCTTGGAAAGGGCAGGGGATGGCTACACCTTC CASSLERAGDGYTF
- TRBJ1-1 TRBV5-6 - 15 TGTGCCAGCAGCCGACGGACTGCCCGGGTTACTGAAGCTTTCTTT CASSRRTARVTEAFF
- TRBJ1-3 TRBV28 - 14 TGTGCCAGTCACCTCGCCGGGACTGGAAACACCATATATTTT CASHLAGTGNTIYF
- TRBJ2-2 TRBV7-9 few 12 TGTGCCAGCAGCTATTCGGCCGGGGAGCTGTTTTTT CASSYSAGELFF
TRBD2 TRBJ2-5 TRBV5-4 - 14 TGTGCCAGCAGCTTGACCGGGACTAGGGAGACCCAGTACTTC CASSLTGTRETQYF
TRBD1 TRBJ2-2 TRBV2 - 19 TGTGCCAGCAGTGTCTGGTCCGCCACAGGGGGCCCGAACACCGGGGAGCTGTTTTTT CASSVWSATGGPNTGELFF
- TRBJ2-1 TRBV27 - 14 TGTGCCAGCAGTTTAGCCACGACTTTTAATGAGCAGTTCTTC CASSLATTFNEQFF
- TRBJ2-2 TRBV7-9 - 17 TGTGCCAGCAGCTTGGGAGGGGGAAAGACGAACACCGGGGAGCTGTTTTTT CASSLGGGKTNTGELFF
TRBD2 TRBJ2-5 TRBV7-8 - 15 TGTGCCAGCATCCCAGGAGGCGGGAGATTCGAGACCCAGTACTTC CASIPGGGRFETQYF
- TRBJ2-5 TRBV7-2 once 12 TGTGCCAGCAGCTGGGATGTGGATACCCAGTACTTC CASSWDVDTQYF
- TRBJ2-1 TRBV5-4 - 15 TGTGCCAGCAGTCAGGACACCAGCTCCTACAATGAGCAGTTCTTC CASSQDTSSYNEQFF
TRBD2 TRBJ2-7 TRBV28 - 17 TGTGCCAGCAGTTCTAAACTCGGACTAGCGGGAGGCTACGAGCAGTACTTC CASSSKLGLAGGYEQYF
- TRBJ2-7 TRBV19 - 15 TGTGCCAGTAGTATTTCACAGGAGCTCGTTGGGGAGCAGTACTTC CASSISQELVGEQYF
TRBD1 TRBJ2-2 TRBV5-1 - 16 TGCGCCAGCAGCTTGGGACAGGGAATGAACACCGGGGAGCTGTTTTTT CASSLGQGMNTGELFF
TRBD1 TRBJ2-3 TRBV10-3 - 15 TGTGCCATCAGTGAGTCGACAGGGGCGGGCGATACGCAGTATTTT CAISESTGAGDTQYF
- TRBJ2-7 TRBV6-6 once 15 TGTGCCAGCAGTTCCCACCCCAGGACATTTTACGAGCAGTACTTC CASSSHPRTFYEQYF
TRBD1 TRBJ2-7 TRBV6-1 - 15 TGTGCCAGCAGCCACACGGGGACAGGGGACTACGAGCAGTACTTC CASSHTGTGDYEQYF